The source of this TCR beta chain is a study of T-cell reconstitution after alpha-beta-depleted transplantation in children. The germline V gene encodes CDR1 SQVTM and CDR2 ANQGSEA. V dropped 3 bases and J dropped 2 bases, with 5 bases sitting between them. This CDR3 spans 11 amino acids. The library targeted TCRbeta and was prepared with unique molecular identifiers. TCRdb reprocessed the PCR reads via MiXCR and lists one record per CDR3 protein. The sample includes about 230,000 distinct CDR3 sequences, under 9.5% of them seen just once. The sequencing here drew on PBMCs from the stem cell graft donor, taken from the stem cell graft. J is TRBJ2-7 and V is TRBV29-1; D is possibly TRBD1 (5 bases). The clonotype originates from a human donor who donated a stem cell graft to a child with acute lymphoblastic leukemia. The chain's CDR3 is CSVETAYEQYF. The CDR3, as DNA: TGCAGCGTTGAGACAGCCTACGAGCAGTACTTC.